What follows is one TCR beta chain and its context. The target antigen is unknown. CDR1 is LGHNA and CDR2 is YSLEER in the germline V gene. Trimming removed 4 bases from V and 2 bases from J; junction bases left unmatched: 9. The CDR3 contains 16 residues. This sample stems from a study of radiotherapy plus CTLA-4 blockade in lung cancer. As for the study in general: Objective responses occurred in roughly a sixth of patients; around 30% had disease control.

Ipilimumab-mediated CTLA-4 blockade plus focal radiation was given to patients having chemo-refractory metastatic non-small-cell lung cancer. Assay used: immunoSEQ multiplex PCR; TCRdb lists only in-frame clones, some missing. The data contain roughly 71,000 clones, around four fifths of them singletons. Broader study findings: The authors reported that early blood T cell clone dynamics, with interferon-beta, best predicted response. Blood saw expansion of tumor-derived TCR clones after radiotherapy plus ipilimumab.

The chain employs TRBV4-3 and TRBJ2-3, with TRBD2 identical over 7 bases. The sequence came from a human donor with non-small cell lung cancer who had a complete response to radiotherapy plus ipilimumab. The sample consisted of peripheral blood, taken from a patient treated with radiotherapy plus ipilimumab. Here the CDR3 reads CASSPGTTLTTDTQYF. CDR3 DNA: TGCGCCAGCAGCCCCGGGACTACGTTAACCACAGATACGCAGTATTTT.